The clone carrying this TCR beta chain was observed at least ten times. Combining a sample-barcoded 5' primer with a J-beta primer mix, a second PCR ran for roughly 7 to 12 cycles. TCRdb re-analysed the 5' RACE reads in MiXCR, keeping a single row per CDR3 protein. The data contain almost 800,000 distinct CDR3 sequences, roughly 50% of them singletons. The length of the CDR3 is 11 residues. Trimming shortened V by 3 bases and J by 8 bases, and 5 bases separated the two germline ends. Germline lookup yields CDR1 SGHVS and CDR2 FQNEAQ. This specimen comes from a study of blood T cells in healthy people across ages.

The clonotype originates from a man younger than 40 in good health. The V gene is TRBV7-8, the J gene TRBJ2-1; the D is unclear. The sample consisted of blood. The CDR3 DNA reads as TGTGCCAGCAGCTTGGTAGATGAGCAGTTCTTC. It yields the protein CASSLVDEQFF. Together with reference TRBV7-8 and TRBJ2-1, the CDR3 gives the full variable domain: GAGVSQSPRYKVAKRGQDVALRCDPISGHVSLFWYQQALGQGPEFLTYFQNEAQLDKSGLPSDRFFAERPEGSVSTLKIQRTQQEDSAVYLCASSLVDEQFFGPGTRLTVL.